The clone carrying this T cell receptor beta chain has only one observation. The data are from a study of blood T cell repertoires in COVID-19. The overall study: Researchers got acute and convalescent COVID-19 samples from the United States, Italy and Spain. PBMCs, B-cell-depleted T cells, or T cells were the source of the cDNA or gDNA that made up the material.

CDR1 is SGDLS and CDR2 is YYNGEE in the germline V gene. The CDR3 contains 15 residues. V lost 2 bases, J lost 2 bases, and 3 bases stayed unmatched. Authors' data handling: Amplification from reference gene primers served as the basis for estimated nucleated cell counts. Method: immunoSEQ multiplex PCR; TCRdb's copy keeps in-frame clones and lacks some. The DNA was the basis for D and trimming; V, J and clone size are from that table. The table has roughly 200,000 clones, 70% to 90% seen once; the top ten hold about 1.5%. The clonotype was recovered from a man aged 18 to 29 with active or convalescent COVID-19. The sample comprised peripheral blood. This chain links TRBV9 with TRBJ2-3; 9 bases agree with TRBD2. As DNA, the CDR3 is TGTGCCAGCAGCGTTGCTAGCGGGACCACAGATACGCAGTATTTT. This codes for CASSVASGTTDTQYF.